These 27 T cell receptor beta chains came from one sample sequenced in a study of T cell repertoires in cytomegalovirus infection (dated by TCRdb to the late 2010s). Sequenced using an Illumina HiSeq 1500. The public reads were run again by TCRdb, first through fastp at Q25 and then through MiXCR, and only productive beta chains were kept. All rows with the same CDR3 protein become a single entry with the most common DNA and genes. This sample lists 300,000 to 450,000 distinct CDR3 sequences; 15% to 20% were detected once. The ten largest clones capture under 9% of the sample. The sequenced sample was PBMCs. Receptors originate from a human donor in good health (CMV status not recorded). Some clones in this sample may be carry-over from other donors' samples.

This clonotype occurred a few times. This rearrangement joins TRBV20-1 to TRBJ1-3, with 7 nucleotides matching TRBD1. The CDR3 consists of 15 residues. The germline V gene encodes CDR1 DFQATT and CDR2 SNEGSKA (reference sequence). J lost 2 bases, V lost 2 bases, and 6 bases had no gene match. The chain's CDR3 is CSARPLTGAGNTIYF. The CDR3 coding sequence is TGCAGTGCTAGACCCCTCACAGGGGCTGGAAACACCATATATTTT.

This clonotype was seen ten or more times. J is TRBJ2-1 and V is TRBV5-6; 11 bases are shared with TRBD2. Germline-derived CDR1 and CDR2 are SGHDT and YYEEEE. Trimming took 3 bases from V and 7 from J; bases not matched to a gene: 9. The CDR3 spans 16 residues. CDR3 region: CASSWGPGTSGNEQFF. As DNA, the CDR3 is TGTGCCAGCAGCTGGGGGCCGGGGACTAGCGGTAATGAGCAGTTCTTC.

This clonotype has more than one count but fewer than ten. The chain employs TRBV20-1 and TRBJ2-7, with a possible D match to TRBD2 (6 bases). V lost 6 bases and J lost 5, with 20 bases in between. The germline V gene encodes CDR1 DFQATT and CDR2 SNEGSKA (reference sequence). The CDR3 length is 14 residues. The CDR3 sequence: CSARDFRTNHEQYF. CDR3 nucleotides: TGCAGTGCCAGGGACTTTCGGACTAACCACGAGCAGTACTTC.

V and J are TRBV30 and TRBJ2-3; 9 nucleotides align to TRBD2. Trimming cost V 3 bases and J 3 bases; bases outside gene matches: 4. The germline V gene encodes CDR1 GTSNPN and CDR2 SVGIG (reference sequence). This CDR3 region has 14 residues. The CDR3 nucleotides read TGTGCCTGGAGAGTAGCGGGAGCAACAGATACGCAGTATTTT. It codes for CAWRVAGATDTQYF.

This clonotype was found many times. J is TRBJ2-1 and V is TRBV7-9, with a possible D match to TRBD1 (6 bases). Trimming pared 0 bases from V and 9 bases from J, leaving 12 bases between. Germline V gene sequence: CDR1 SEHNR, CDR2 FQNEAQ (reference sequence). CDR3 length: 14 amino acids. This chain's CDR3 is CASSLAGGVLEQFF. CDR3 DNA sequence: TGTGCCAGCAGCTTAGCAGGGGGTGTGCTTGAGCAGTTCTTC. Full variable domain (rest looked up from reference TRBV7-9 and TRBJ2-1): DTGVSQNPRHKITKRGQNVTFRCDPISEHNRLYWYRQTLGQGPEFLTYFQNEAQLEKSRLLSDRFSAERPKGSFSTLEIQRTEQGDSAMYLCASSLAGGVLEQFFGPGTRLTVL.

The rearrangement links TRBV12-3 or TRBV12-4 to TRBJ1-2; 7 bases agree with TRBD1. Unmatched junction bases numbered 9, after V lost 3 bases and J lost 8 bases. This CDR3 comprises 14 residues. As DNA, the CDR3 is TGTGCCAGCAGTTTCCGGGAGGGGGCTCGCGGCTACACCTTC. Encoded protein: CASSFREGARGYTF.

Only a few counts were recorded for this clonotype. The CDR3 DNA sequence: TGTGCCGTCCGAGGGGGGGCCATAGATACGCAGTATTTT. The encoded protein is CAVRGGAIDTQYF. This sequence joins TRBV2 and TRBJ2-3; a possible D gene is TRBD2 (7 bases). V shed 11 bases and J shed 5 bases, with 17 bases lying between them. Germline assignment: CDR1 SNHLY and CDR2 FYNNEI. The CDR3 spans 13 residues. The whole variable domain, filled in from reference TRBV2 and TRBJ2-3, reads EPEVTQTPSHQVTQMGQEVILRCVPISNHLYFYWYRQILGQKVEFLVSFYNNEISEKSEIFDDQFSVERPDGSNFTLKIRSTKLEDSAMYFCAVRGGAIDTQYFGPGTRLTVL.

This clonotype came up a few times. This rearrangement joins TRBV5-6 to TRBJ2-7; TRBD2 is a possible D gene (6 bases). This CDR3 region has 15 residues. V gave up 4 bases and J gave up 0 bases, with 14 bases separating them. Germline-derived CDR1 and CDR2 are SGHDT and YYEEEE. CDR3 residues: CASSDLSGASYEQYF. The CDR3 coding sequence is TGTGCCAGCAGCGACCTATCGGGAGCCTCCTACGAGCAGTACTTC.

This clonotype has only a few counts. The chain employs TRBV6-6 and TRBJ1-3; D may be TRBD1 (6 bases). This CDR3 is 13 amino acids long. Germline values: CDR1 MNHNY, CDR2 SVGAGI (reference sequence). Trimming pared 5 bases from V and 3 bases from J, leaving 8 bases between. The DNA for the CDR3 is TGTGCCAGCAGTCAACAGGGTGGAAACACCATATATTTT. As protein: CASSQQGGNTIYF.

CDR3 sequence (DNA): TGCAGTGCTAGCGCTGACAGGCGAAAACTGTTTTTT. It specifies CSASADRRKLFF. The V gene is TRBV20-1, the J gene TRBJ1-4; D may be TRBD1 (6 bases). Trimming left V 3 bases short and J 10 bases short, with 12 bases between. This CDR3 region has 12 residues. Germline CDR1 DFQATT, CDR2 SNEGSKA (reference sequence).

The chain is built from TRBV19 and TRBJ2-1; TRBD2 matches at 10 bases. The trim removed 7 bases at V and 7 bases at J, leaving 7 bases unmatched. The germline gives CDR1 LNHDA, CDR2 SQIVND (reference sequence). The length of the CDR3 is 14 residues. CDR3 loop: CASNLAGAGNEQFF. CDR3 DNA sequence: TGTGCCAGTAATCTAGCGGGAGCGGGGAATGAGCAGTTCTTC. Full variable domain (missing parts from reference TRBV19 and TRBJ2-1): DGGITQSPKYLFRKEGQNVTLSCEQNLNHDAMYWYRQDPGQGLRLIYYSQIVNDFQKGDIAEGYSVSREKKESFPLTVTSAQKNPTAFYLCASNLAGAGNEQFFGPGTRLTVL.

This clonotype was observed many times. The CDR3 nucleotides are TGTGCCAGTAGTGCCGACAGGGGGAACACTGAAGCTTTCTTT. Amino acid sequence: CASSADRGNTEAFF. The rearrangement uses TRBV19 and TRBJ1-1; 8 positions match TRBD1. Trimming at V came to 5 bases and at J to 1 base, leaving 3 bases not matched to a gene. The germline V gene encodes CDR1 LNHDA and CDR2 SQIVND (reference sequence). This CDR3 is 14 amino acids long.

In regard to this clonotype: Lacking the conserved final phenylalanine or tryptophan, this CDR3 likely reflects a read error. The rearrangement uses TRBV11-1 and TRBJ1-1, with D perhaps matching TRBD1 (6 bases). Looked up from germline, CDR1 is SGHAT and CDR2 is FQDESV (reference sequence). CDR3 length: 15 amino acids. V lost 8 bases to trimming and J lost 5 bases, with 21 bases between them. The CDR3 coding sequence is TGTGCCAGCCGACAACTAGGGGGGGTCAGGACTGAAGCTTTCCTT. Encoded protein: CASRQLGGVRTEAFL.

This clonotype was observed a few times. V usage is TRBV27 and J usage is TRBJ2-7; the match to TRBD2 covers 7 bases. CDR1 and CDR2 (germline): MNHEY, SMNVEV (reference sequence). The junction had 8 bases not matched to a gene; V was cut back by 6 bases and J by 6 bases. CDR3 size: 13 residues. The CDR3 coding sequence is TGTGCCAGCAGGCGAGCGTCGGGGGGCGAGCAGTACTTC. Encoded protein: CASRRASGGEQYF.

In its sample, this clonotype was seen once. The rearrangement joins TRBV4-2 to TRBJ2-4, with D tentatively TRBD2 (7 bases). V lost 4 bases to trimming and J lost 5 bases, with 18 bases between them. Germline loops: CDR1 LGHNA, CDR2 YNFKEQ. The CDR3 has 16 amino acids. In nucleotides, the CDR3 is TGTGCCAGCAGCCCCCGTCGGGGGGCAACGGAAAACATTCAGTACTTC. This gives the protein CASSPRRGATENIQYF.

This clonotype was picked up a small number of times. The chain couples TRBV6-2 or TRBV6-3 to TRBJ2-1; no clear D. The germline V gene encodes CDR1 MNHEY and CDR2 SVGEGT. The V end lost 6 bases, the J end lost 9 bases, and 12 bases lay between the germline ends. The CDR3 length is 12 residues. In nucleotides, the CDR3 is TGTGCCAGCAGGGAATACGGTGGTGAGCAGTTCTTC. It translates to CASREYGGEQFF.

J is TRBJ1-1 and V is TRBV10-3; tentative D call: TRBD1 (6 bases). V was trimmed by 8 bases and J by 6 bases, leaving 10 bases between them. The CDR3 is 11 amino acids. Germline lookup yields CDR1 ENHRY and CDR2 SYGVKD. CDR3 protein: CAIGRGSEAFF. CDR3 bases: TGTGCCATCGGGAGGGGGTCTGAAGCTTTCTTT.

This chain uses TRBV5-4 with TRBJ2-1; 7 bases are a match to TRBD2. The CDR3 is made up of 16 amino acids. Germline V CDR1 and CDR2: SGHNT, YYREEE (reference sequence). V lost 5 bases to trimming and J lost 7 bases; unmatched junction nucleotides: 15. The DNA of the CDR3 is TGTGCCAGCAGGCCGGGTTTGCCGGGAGGTAGGAATGAGCAGTTCTTC. This gives the protein CASRPGLPGGRNEQFF.

This clonotype was observed a few times. This chain links TRBV19 with TRBJ1-2, with D possibly TRBD1 on 5 matching bases. Between the trimmed V and J ends, which lost 9 bases and 8 bases, there was a span of 25 bases. Germline V gene sequence: CDR1 LNHDA, CDR2 SQIVND (reference sequence). The CDR3 is 15 amino acids. The chain's CDR3 is CASHEWGTTGEGYTF. The CDR3 nucleotides are TGTGCCAGCCACGAATGGGGGACCACTGGGGAAGGCTACACCTTC.

This clonotype was seen only a few times. The chain has TRBV7-2 and TRBJ2-7, with D possibly matching TRBD2 (5 bases). This CDR3 comprises 12 residues. Trimming took off 6 bases at V and 6 bases at J, with 12 bases between the two ends. In germline, CDR1 is SGHTA, CDR2 FQGNSA. Written as DNA, the CDR3 is TGTGCCAGCAGTCGGGATACGGGCGAGCAGTACTTC. This codes for CASSRDTGEQYF.

This chain uses TRBV4-3 with TRBJ1-1, with TRBD1 matching 11 bases. Per germline, CDR1 LGHNA and CDR2 YSLEER. The CDR3 runs to 14 residues. With 5 bases clipped from V and 4 bases from J, the junction kept 3 bases outside the gene matches. Here the CDR3 DNA reads TGCGCCAGCAGCGGACAGGGGGCAGGCACTGAAGCTTTCTTT. Translating gives CASSGQGAGTEAFF.

This clonotype was observed a handful of times. This rearrangement joins TRBV28 to TRBJ1-2; D might be TRBD1 (5 bases). The germline CDR1 and CDR2 sequences are MDHEN and SYDVKM. V was pared by 5 bases and J by 2 bases, with 24 bases between. CDR3 length: 18 amino acids. CDR3 amino acids: CASSTSRAGERGNYGYTF. Here the CDR3 DNA reads TGTGCCAGCAGTACGAGTAGGGCCGGGGAGAGGGGAAACTATGGCTACACCTTC.

This clonotype appeared a few times. The chain carries TRBV4-2 and TRBJ2-1; no definite D call. V lost 0 bases and J lost 0, with 9 bases in between. Germline V gene data show CDR1 as LGHNA and CDR2 as YNFKEQ. The CDR3 runs to 16 residues. The CDR3 region has the DNA TGTGCCAGCAGCCAAGATGCCAGGACCTCCTACAATGAGCAGTTCTTC. Its translation is CASSQDARTSYNEQFF.

A note on this clonotype: A much larger clone sits a single nucleotide away, making a read error possible. This is likely a read error, given that the CDR3 carries no conserved phenylalanine or tryptophan at its end. This chain links TRBV7-2 with TRBJ2-2; perhaps TRBD2 as D (8 bases). From germline, CDR1 is SGHTA and CDR2 FQGNSA. CDR3 size: 16 residues. Trimming took off 7 bases at V and 5 bases at J, with 20 bases between the two ends. CDR3 protein: CASIPGGGAGTGELFI. The DNA of the CDR3 is TGTGCCAGCATTCCGGGAGGGGGCGCAGGGACCGGGGAGCTGTTTATT.

The genes are TRBV6-6 and TRBJ2-1; 9 positions match TRBD1. In germline, CDR1 is MNHNY, CDR2 SVGAGI (reference sequence). The CDR3 contains 17 residues. The junction had 10 bases not matched to a gene; V was cut back by 0 bases and J by 7 bases. Here the CDR3 reads CASSYSLRDRVRNEQFF. The CDR3 DNA follows: TGTGCCAGCAGTTACTCGCTGCGGGACAGGGTACGGAATGAGCAGTTCTTC.

This clonotype was seen ten or more times. The chain recombines TRBV28 with TRBJ1-5; a possible D gene is TRBD1 (6 bases). CDR3 length equals 18 residues. V was clipped by 5 bases and J by 0 bases, with 20 bases between them. Germline V gene lookup returns CDR1 MDHEN and CDR2 SYDVKM. The CDR3 DNA is TGTGCCAGCAGTCGACAGGCTTCCTTCCGCTATAGCAATCAGCCCCAGCATTTT. It yields the protein CASSRQASFRYSNQPQHF.

This clonotype was picked up many times. J is TRBJ2-7 and V is TRBV7-2; 8 nucleotides agree with TRBD2. After removal of 4 bases from V and 0 bases from J, the junction contained 2 bases not matched to a gene. This CDR3 comprises 14 residues. CDR1 and CDR2 from the germline V gene are SGHTA and FQGNSA. For the CDR3, the DNA is TGTGCCAGCAGCTCGGGAGGGCCCTCCTACGAGCAGTACTTC. Translated: CASSSGGPSYEQYF.